The clone carrying this T cell receptor beta chain appeared a single time. This specimen belongs to a study of blood T cell repertoires in COVID-19. About the research overall: COVID-19 samples collected from the United States, Italy and Spain covered acute and convalescent phases.

Per the original data handling: For nucleated cells, counts were estimated from reference gene primer amplification. Method: immunoSEQ multiplex PCR; TCRdb's copy keeps in-frame clones and lacks some. V, J and clone size are taken as reported in that table, and D and trimming were inferred from the DNA itself. The sample comprises about 110,000 clones, 70% to 90% of which are singletons, and 15% to 20% rests with the top ten. Deletions cut 1 base from V and 2 bases from J, with 6 bases between. Per the germline V gene, CDR1 is SGHAT and CDR2 is FQDESV (reference sequence). CDR3 length: 14 residues. This chain uses TRBV11-1 with TRBJ2-1, with D possibly being TRBD1 (5 bases). Sequences were obtained from peripheral blood. The TCR sequence derives from a woman aged 60-70 years with acute or convalescent COVID-19. CDR3 coding DNA: TGTGCCAGCAGCTTAGGGACAACCTACAATGAGCAGTTCTTC. This gives the protein CASSLGTTYNEQFF.